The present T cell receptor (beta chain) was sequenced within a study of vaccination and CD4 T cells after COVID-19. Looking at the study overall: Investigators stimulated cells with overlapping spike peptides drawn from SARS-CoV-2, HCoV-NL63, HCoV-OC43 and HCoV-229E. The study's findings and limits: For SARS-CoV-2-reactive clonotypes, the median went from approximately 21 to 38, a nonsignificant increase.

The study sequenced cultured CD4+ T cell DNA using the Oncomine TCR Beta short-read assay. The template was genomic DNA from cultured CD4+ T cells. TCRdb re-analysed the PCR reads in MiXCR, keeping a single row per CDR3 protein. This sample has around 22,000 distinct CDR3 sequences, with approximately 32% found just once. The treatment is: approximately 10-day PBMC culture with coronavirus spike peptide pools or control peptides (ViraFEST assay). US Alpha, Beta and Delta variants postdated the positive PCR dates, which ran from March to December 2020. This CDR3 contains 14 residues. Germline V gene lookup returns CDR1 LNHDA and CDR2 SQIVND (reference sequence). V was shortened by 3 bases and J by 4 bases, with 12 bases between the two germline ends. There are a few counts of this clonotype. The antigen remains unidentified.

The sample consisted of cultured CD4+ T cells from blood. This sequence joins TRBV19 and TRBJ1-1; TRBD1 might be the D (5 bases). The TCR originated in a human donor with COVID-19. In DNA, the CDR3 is TGTGCCAGTAGTATGGGTAGGGGAGGCACTGAAGCTTTCTTT. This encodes CASSMGRGGTEAFF.